Listed here is a single T cell receptor (beta chain). Its target is unknown. The junction and the germline gene differ at one end; a read error may be behind it. RNA was extracted from bulk tissue without any cell sorting. This sample was included in a study of tumor and adjacent non-tumor tissue in lung cancer. Study-level results: In normal lung, the top 100 clones were significantly more dominant than in tumor.

The library came from three nested PCR rounds adapted from ARM-PCR protocols. In TCRdb, the multiplex PCR reads were re-called with MiXCR into one record per CDR3 protein. The sample lists about 110,000 distinct CDR3 sequences; 60% to 80% were seen once. Material for sequencing was lung tumor tissue. The origin of this receptor is a woman aged 55-75 years with non-small cell lung cancer.

The CDR3 loop reads CTATKQGRGSPLHF. In DNA form, the CDR3 reads TGTACTGCTACTAAACAGGGCCGGGGGTCACCCCTCCACTTT. The V gene is TRBV20-1, the J gene TRBJ1-6, with D perhaps TRBD1 (6 bases). There are 14 residues in the CDR3. Germline V gene sequence: CDR1 DFQATT, CDR2 SNEGSKA (reference sequence).